Each of the 20 T cell receptor beta chains below was sequenced from the same sample in a study of high-grade serous ovarian cancer treatment subgroups. Method: immunoSEQ multiplex PCR; TCRdb's copy keeps in-frame clones and lacks some. This sample has 4,900 or so clones, with more than 65% found just once. The tumor samples were collected prior to definitive surgery or chemotherapy. What was sequenced was tumor tissue. The receptor source for this set is a human patient with high-grade serous ovarian cancer.

The V call is TRBV5-3, the J call TRBJ1-1; D not certain. TRBV5-3 is designated an ORF whose function remains uncertain. V was pared by 5 bases and J by 0 bases, with 8 bases between. CDR3 length equals 13 residues. CDR3 in amino acids: CARRPRMNTEAFF. CDR3 DNA: TGTGCCAGAAGACCCCGGATGAACACTGAAGCTTTCTTT.

This rearrangement joins TRBV5-1 to TRBJ1-1, with a possible D match to TRBD1 (6 bases). The CDR3 has 15 residues. V gave up 2 bases and J gave up 0 bases, with 11 bases separating them. The germline V gene encodes CDR1 SGHRS and CDR2 YFSETQ. The CDR3, as DNA: TGCGCCAGCAGCTTTTTCCAGGGGATGAACACTGAAGCTTTCTTT. It codes for CASSFFQGMNTEAFF.

The rearrangement joins TRBV12-5 to TRBJ1-5; D gene unclear. CDR1 is LGHNT, CDR2 FRNRAP, per germline. The CDR3 has 13 amino acids. With 3 bases removed from V and 3 bases from J, the gap between germline ends came to 6 bases. CDR3 protein: CASGFGVNQPQHF. The CDR3 coding sequence is TGTGCTAGTGGTTTTGGGGTCAATCAGCCCCAGCATTTT.

The V call is TRBV6-1, the J call TRBJ2-2; unclear D gene. The CDR3 runs to 13 residues. Between the trimmed V and J ends, which lost 6 bases and 5 bases, there was a span of 10 bases. Per the germline V gene, CDR1 is MNHNS and CDR2 is SASEGT. CDR3 amino acids: CASRIRSTGELFF. DNA for the CDR3: TGTGCCAGCAGGATTCGATCGACCGGGGAGCTGTTTTTT.

V usage is TRBV4-1 and J usage is TRBJ1-2; no clear D gene. Looked up from germline, CDR1 is MGHRA and CDR2 is YSYEKL. The CDR3 covers 14 residues. Trimming left V 5 bases short and J 4 bases short, with 14 bases between. In DNA form, the CDR3 reads TGCGCCAGCAGCGCCCCCTCGAATACCTATGGCTACACCTTC. Encoded protein: CASSAPSNTYGYTF.

The chain combines TRBV7-2 with TRBJ2-3; D not certain. Germline V CDR1 and CDR2: SGHTA, FQGNSA. V was trimmed by 2 bases and J by 1 base, leaving 7 bases between them. CDR3 length: 14 residues. CDR3 sequence reads: CASSLKLGTDTQYF. The CDR3 nucleotides are TGTGCCAGCAGCTTAAAACTCGGCACAGATACGCAGTATTTT. Complete variable domain (other parts from reference TRBV7-2 and TRBJ2-3): GAGVSQSPSNKVTEKGKDVELRCDPISGHTALYWYRQSLGQGLEFLIYFQGNSAPDKSGLPSDRFSAERTGGSVSTLTIQRTQQEDSAVYLCASSLKLGTDTQYFGPGTRLTVL.

This chain joins TRBV4-2 and TRBJ2-6, with D possibly matching TRBD1 (6 bases). The germline V gene encodes CDR1 LGHNA and CDR2 YNFKEQ. V was cut by 1 base and J by 1 base, with 17 bases left in between. CDR3 length: 19 amino acids. CDR3 sequence reads: CASSQAARDTASGANVLTF. The CDR3 DNA follows: TGTGCCAGCAGCCAAGCGGCCAGGGACACGGCGTCTGGGGCCAACGTCCTGACTTTC.

A few counts support this clone. The rearrangement links TRBV28 to TRBJ1-1; weak D call: TRBD1 (6 bases). The CDR3 contains 14 residues. V lost 3 bases and J lost 3, with 11 bases in between. Germline lookup yields CDR1 MDHEN and CDR2 SYDVKM. CDR3 in amino acids: CASSLARTDTEAFF. CDR3 in DNA: TGTGCCAGCAGTTTGGCCCGGACAGACACTGAAGCTTTCTTT.

The CDR3 DNA is TGTGCCAGCAGCTTGGGGGACTTCTGGGAAAGACTACTACTTTATGGCTACACCTTC. It is translated as CASSLGDFWERLLLYGYTF. The chain links TRBV11-2 to TRBJ1-2, with D perhaps matching TRBD1 (5 bases). In germline, CDR1 is SGHAT, CDR2 FQNNGV. Trimming cost V 3 bases and J 5 bases, with 28 bases left between them. This CDR3 region has 19 residues.

This CDR3 reads CASSGLRRTDTQYF. The CDR3 region has the DNA TGTGCCAGCAGTGGCCTCAGACGGACAGATACGCAGTATTTT. V usage is TRBV6-5 and J usage is TRBJ2-3; D is undetermined. This CDR3 is built from 14 residues. Trimming cost V 5 bases and J 3 bases, with 12 bases left between them. Germline lookup yields CDR1 MNHEY and CDR2 SVGAGI.

The rearrangement uses TRBV9 and TRBJ1-6, with D perhaps TRBD1 (5 bases). The CDR3 covers 15 residues. V lost 3 bases and J 4 bases, leaving 11 bases between the germline ends. The germline V gene encodes CDR1 SGDLS and CDR2 YYNGEE. CDR3 nucleotides: TGTGCCAGCAGCGCCGCCCAGGGATATAATTCACCCCTCCACTTT. Its translation: CASSAAQGYNSPLHF.

In its sample, this clone was seen a few times. CDR3 DNA sequence: TGTGCCAGCAGCTTAGGATCGGCGGGGGGGAACACAGATACGCAGTATTTT. It specifies CASSLGSAGGNTDTQYF. This chain links TRBV13 with TRBJ2-3; 9 positions match TRBD2. Germline V gene lookup returns CDR1 PRHDT and CDR2 FYEKMQ (reference sequence). The CDR3 length is 17 residues. Losses at the gene ends were 0 bases for V and 2 bases for J; bases not matched to a gene: 6.

This sequence joins TRBV7-9 and TRBJ1-2, with a possible D match to TRBD1 (6 bases). This CDR3 has 14 residues. Germline CDR1 SEHNR, CDR2 FQNEAQ (reference sequence). Trimming removed 6 bases at V and 7 bases at J, with 18 bases between. This CDR3 is CASSLTGLSGGYTF. CDR3 sequence (DNA): TGTGCCAGCAGTCTGACAGGTTTGTCAGGTGGCTACACCTTC.

The genes are TRBV11-2 and TRBJ1-1; D gene uncertain. With 1 base removed from V and 4 bases from J, the gap between germline ends came to 10 bases. Germline values: CDR1 SGHAT, CDR2 FQNNGV. This CDR3 contains 14 residues. The CDR3 bases are TGTGCCAGCAGCTTAGGTCCAGGAGTCACTGAAGCTTTCTTT. Translation: CASSLGPGVTEAFF.

The chain uses TRBV27 and TRBJ2-3; 8 positions match TRBD1. The CDR3 is 16 amino acids. V lost 4 bases to trimming and J lost 6 bases; unmatched junction nucleotides: 12. Germline CDR1 reads MNHEY; CDR2 reads SMNVEV (reference sequence). CDR3 region: CASSWGPGGGRDTQYF. The CDR3 DNA is TGTGCCAGCAGTTGGGGCCCAGGGGGCGGGCGTGATACGCAGTATTTT.

V gene TRBV5-4 combines with J gene TRBJ1-4; no firm D call. The CDR3 contains 15 residues. Between the trimmed V and J ends, which lost 4 bases and 8 bases, there was a span of 18 bases. CDR1 is SGHNT, CDR2 YYREEE, per germline (reference sequence). The CDR3 DNA is TGTGCCAGCAGCACCACGGGGAGGCCTTACGAAAAACTGTTTTTT. It codes for CASSTTGRPYEKLFF.

The V gene is TRBV4-2, the J gene TRBJ2-1; D is undetermined. The V gene lost 0 bases and the J gene lost 12 bases, with 9 bases spanning the gap. The CDR3 sequence is 12 residues long. The germline CDR1 and CDR2 sequences are LGHNA and YNFKEQ. The CDR3: CASSQDLSRQFF. The CDR3 region has the DNA TGTGCCAGCAGCCAAGATCTCTCGCGGCAGTTCTTC.

V is TRBV12-5 and J is TRBJ2-1; no definite D call. Trimming removed 5 bases at V and 9 bases at J, with 23 bases between. The CDR3 totals 16 residues. Germline V gene data show CDR1 as LGHNT and CDR2 as FRNRAP. CDR3: CASGLRTPTSLVEQFF. The CDR3 nucleotides read TGTGCTAGTGGTCTGAGGACCCCAACGAGTTTGGTTGAGCAGTTCTTC.

V is TRBV5-6 and J is TRBJ1-1; D uncertain. The germline V gene has CDR1 SGHDT and CDR2 YYEEEE. The V and J ends lost 1 base and 0 bases respectively, with 10 bases between them. This CDR3 has 15 residues. CDR3 loop: CASSLWVHLNTEAFF. CDR3 DNA: TGTGCCAGCAGCTTGTGGGTGCACCTGAACACTGAAGCTTTCTTT.

The CDR3 sequence: CASSLIVQSQYF. As DNA, the CDR3 is TGTGCCAGCAGTCTGATAGTTCAGTCCCAGTATTTT. V and J are TRBV2 and TRBJ2-3; D is uncertain. Trimming left V 5 bases short and J 12 bases short, with 15 bases between. The CDR3 spans 12 residues. From germline, CDR1 is SNHLY and CDR2 FYNNEI.